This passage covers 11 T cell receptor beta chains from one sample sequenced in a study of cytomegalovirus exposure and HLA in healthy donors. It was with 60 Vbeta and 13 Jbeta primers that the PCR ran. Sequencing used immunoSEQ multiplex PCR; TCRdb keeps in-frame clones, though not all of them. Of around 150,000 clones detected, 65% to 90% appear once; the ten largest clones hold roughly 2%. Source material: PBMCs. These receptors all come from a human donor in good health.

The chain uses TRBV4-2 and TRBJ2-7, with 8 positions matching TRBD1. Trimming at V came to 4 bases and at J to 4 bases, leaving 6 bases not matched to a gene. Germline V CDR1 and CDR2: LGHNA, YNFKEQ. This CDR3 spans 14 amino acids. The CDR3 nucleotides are TGTGCCAGCAGCCCGACAGGGGCCGATTACGAGCAGTACTTC. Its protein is CASSPTGADYEQYF.

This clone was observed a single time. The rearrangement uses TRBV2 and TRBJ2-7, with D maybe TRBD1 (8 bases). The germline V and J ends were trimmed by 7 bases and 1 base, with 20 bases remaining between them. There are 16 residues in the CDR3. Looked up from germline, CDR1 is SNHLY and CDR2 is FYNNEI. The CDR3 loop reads CASTSGQGGLSYEQYF. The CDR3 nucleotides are TGTGCCAGCACCTCCGGACAGGGAGGGTTGTCCTACGAGCAGTACTTC.

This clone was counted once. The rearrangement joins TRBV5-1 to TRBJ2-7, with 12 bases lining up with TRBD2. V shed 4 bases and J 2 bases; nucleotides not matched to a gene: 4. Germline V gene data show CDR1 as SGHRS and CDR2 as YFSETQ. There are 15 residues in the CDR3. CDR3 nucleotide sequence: TGCGCCAGCAGCACGACTAGCGGGGGAGCCTACGAGCAGTACTTC. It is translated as CASSTTSGGAYEQYF.

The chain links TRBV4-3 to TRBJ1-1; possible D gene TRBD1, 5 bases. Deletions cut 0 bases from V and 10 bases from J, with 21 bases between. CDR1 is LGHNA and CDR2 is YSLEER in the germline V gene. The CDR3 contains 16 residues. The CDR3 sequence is CASSQDGSGMGGGAFF. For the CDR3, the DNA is TGCGCCAGCAGCCAAGATGGTTCAGGGATGGGCGGTGGAGCTTTCTTT.

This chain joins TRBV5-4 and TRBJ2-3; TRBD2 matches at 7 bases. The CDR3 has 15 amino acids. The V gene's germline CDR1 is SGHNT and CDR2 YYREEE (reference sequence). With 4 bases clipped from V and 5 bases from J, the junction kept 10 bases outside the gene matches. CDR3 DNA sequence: TGTGCCAGCAGCGACCGGGACTATACTCGAGATACGCAGTATTTT. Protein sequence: CASSDRDYTRDTQYF.

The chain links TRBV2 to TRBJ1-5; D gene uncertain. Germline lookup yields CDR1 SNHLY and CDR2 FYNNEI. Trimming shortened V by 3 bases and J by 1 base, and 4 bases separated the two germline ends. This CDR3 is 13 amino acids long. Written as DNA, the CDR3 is TGTGCCAGCAGTGAGAGAAGCAATCAGCCCCAGCATTTT. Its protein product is CASSERSNQPQHF.

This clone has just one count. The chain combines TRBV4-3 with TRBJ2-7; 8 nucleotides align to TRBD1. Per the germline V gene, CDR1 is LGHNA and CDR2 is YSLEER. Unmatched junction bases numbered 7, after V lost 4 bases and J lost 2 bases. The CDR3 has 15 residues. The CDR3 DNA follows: TGCGCCAGCAGCCGGTCCCGGACAGGGCCCTACGAGCAGTACTTC. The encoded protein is CASSRSRTGPYEQYF.

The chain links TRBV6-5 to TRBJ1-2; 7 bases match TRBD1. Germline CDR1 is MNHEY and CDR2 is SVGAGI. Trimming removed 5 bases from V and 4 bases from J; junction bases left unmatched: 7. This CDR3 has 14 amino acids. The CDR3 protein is CASSTLDRVYGYTF. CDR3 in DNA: TGTGCCAGCAGTACCCTAGACAGGGTCTATGGCTACACCTTC.

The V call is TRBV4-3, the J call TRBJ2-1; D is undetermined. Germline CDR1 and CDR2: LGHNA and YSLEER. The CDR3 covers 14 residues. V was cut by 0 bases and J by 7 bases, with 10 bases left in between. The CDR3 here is CASSQDIQSNEQFF. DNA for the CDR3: TGCGCCAGCAGCCAAGATATACAGTCAAATGAGCAGTTCTTC.

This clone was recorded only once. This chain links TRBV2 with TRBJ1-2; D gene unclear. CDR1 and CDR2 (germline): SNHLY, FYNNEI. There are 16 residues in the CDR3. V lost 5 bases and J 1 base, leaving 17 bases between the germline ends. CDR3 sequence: CASSPLKGGFNYGYTF. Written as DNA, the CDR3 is TGTGCCAGCAGTCCCCTTAAGGGCGGGTTTAACTATGGCTACACCTTC.

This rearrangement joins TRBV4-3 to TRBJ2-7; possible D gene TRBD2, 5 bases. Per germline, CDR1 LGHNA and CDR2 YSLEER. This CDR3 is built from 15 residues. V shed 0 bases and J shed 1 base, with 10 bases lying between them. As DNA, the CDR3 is TGCGCCAGCAGCCAAGAATCGGGGTTTTCCTACGAGCAGTACTTC. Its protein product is CASSQESGFSYEQYF.